These 25 T cell receptor beta chains came from one sample sequenced in a study of blood T cell repertoires in COVID-19. Using immunoSEQ multiplex PCR, the repertoire was profiled, and TCRdb retains in-frame clones only, with some absent. The profile shows a few hundred thousand clones, around 88% of them singletons. What was sequenced was peripheral blood. The source of these receptors is a woman between 45 and 65 years old with acute or convalescent COVID-19.

The V call is TRBV5-4, the J call TRBJ2-1; a possible D gene is TRBD2 (6 bases). This CDR3 is 15 amino acids long. CDR1 is SGHNT and CDR2 is YYREEE in the germline V gene (reference sequence). Trimming took 2 bases from V and 3 from J, leaving 12 bases between them. The CDR3 is CASSFSGGVYNEQFF. The CDR3 nucleotides read TGTGCCAGCAGCTTTAGCGGAGGGGTCTACAATGAGCAGTTCTTC.

V is TRBV7-3 and J is TRBJ1-1; no clear D gene. V was shortened by 2 bases and J by 1 base, with 5 bases between the two germline ends. Germline CDR1 SGHTA, CDR2 FQGTGA. The CDR3 totals 13 residues. CDR3 sequence: CASSLDKNTEAFF. As DNA, the CDR3 is TGTGCCAGCAGCTTAGACAAGAACACTGAAGCTTTCTTT.

This clone occurred once. V usage is TRBV4-1 and J usage is TRBJ2-1, with D unresolved. CDR1 and CDR2 (germline): MGHRA, YSYEKL. This CDR3 comprises 16 residues. The V end was cut by 4 bases, the J end by 0 bases, with 13 bases between. CDR3 nucleotides: TGCGCCAGCAGCCCGAGTCAACGAAGCTCCTACAATGAGCAGTTCTTC. Residues: CASSPSQRSSYNEQFF.

This clone has more than one count but fewer than ten. The chain has TRBV10-1 and TRBJ2-7; 9 nucleotides align to TRBD1. This CDR3 contains 13 residues. CDR1 and CDR2 from the germline V gene are WNHNN and SYGVQD (reference sequence). Trimming at V came to 6 bases and at J to 3 bases, leaving 3 bases not matched to a gene. CDR3 in amino acids: CASRDRGVYEQYF. Written as DNA, the CDR3 is TGCGCCAGCAGGGACAGGGGAGTCTACGAGCAGTACTTC.

The chain joins TRBV30 to TRBJ2-1, with TRBD2 identical over 14 bases. With 5 bases clipped from V and 15 bases from J, the junction kept 6 bases outside the gene matches. There are 12 residues in the CDR3. CDR1 and CDR2 (germline): GTSNPN, SVGIG (reference sequence). In DNA, the CDR3 is TGTGCCTGGGCCGGGACTAGCGGGAGTGGGTTCTTC. Amino acid sequence: CAWAGTSGSGFF.

This chain connects TRBV7-3 to TRBJ2-3; D may be TRBD1 (5 bases). The CDR3 length is 16 residues. Trimming stripped 2 bases from V and 0 bases from J, with 12 bases between. Germline CDR1 and CDR2: SGHTA and FQGTGA. CDR3 region: CASSLLRSGSTDTQYF. CDR3 sequence (DNA): TGTGCCAGCAGCTTATTACGATCAGGGAGCACAGATACGCAGTATTTT.

The gene calls are TRBV5-1 and TRBJ2-4; 7 positions match TRBD1. The CDR3 runs to 16 residues. The V gene's germline CDR1 is SGHRS and CDR2 YFSETQ. With 0 bases clipped from V and 3 bases from J, the junction kept 6 bases outside the gene matches. CDR3 in amino acids: CASSLVLGGLKNIQYF. CDR3 nucleotide sequence: TGCGCCAGCAGCTTGGTTCTAGGGGGCCTCAAAAACATTCAGTACTTC.

The V call is TRBV28, the J call TRBJ1-2, with 7 nucleotides matching TRBD1. There are 11 residues in the CDR3. Germline V gives CDR1 MDHEN, CDR2 SYDVKM. Trimming at V came to 10 bases and at J to 7 bases, leaving 6 bases not matched to a gene. As DNA, the CDR3 is TGTGCCACCGGGACAGCATTTGGCTACACCTTC. Protein: CATGTAFGYTF.

The gene calls are TRBV11-3 and TRBJ2-1; D is perhaps TRBD2 (5 bases). CDR1 SGHNT and CDR2 YENEEA come from the germline V gene. This CDR3 is built from 13 residues. Trimming took 3 bases from V and 8 from J, leaving 11 bases between them. The CDR3 nucleotides read TGTGCCAGCAGCTTGAGGGCTCTCGATGAGCAGTTCTTC. As protein: CASSLRALDEQFF. The complete variable domain, with remaining parts taken from reference TRBV11-3 and TRBJ2-1, reads EAGVVQSPRYKIIEKKQPVAFWCNPISGHNTLYWYLQNLGQGPELLIRYENEEAVDDSQLPKDRFSAERLKGVDSTLKIQPAELGDSAVYLCASSLRALDEQFFGPGTRLTVL.

The chain uses TRBV30 and TRBJ1-3; D perhaps matches TRBD1 (6 bases). Germline CDR1 is GTSNPN and CDR2 is SVGIG (reference sequence). The CDR3 is made up of 18 amino acids. Trimming stripped 0 bases from V and 5 bases from J, with 23 bases between. CDR3 amino acids: CAWSVLRWDTRGRNTIYF. The CDR3 region has the DNA TGTGCCTGGAGTGTACTAAGGTGGGACACACGAGGGAGAAACACCATATATTTT.

This clone was counted only a few times. The genes are TRBV6-5 and TRBJ2-4; 7 bases are shared with TRBD1. Germline loops: CDR1 MNHEY, CDR2 SVGAGI. V lost 5 bases and J lost 5; bases outside the gene matches: 9. There are 15 residues in the CDR3. CDR3 protein: CASSLRRTGENIQYF. As DNA, the CDR3 is TGTGCCAGCAGTCTCCGAAGGACAGGAGAAAACATTCAGTACTTC.

V gene TRBV3-1 (or the pseudogene TRBV3-2) combines with J gene TRBJ2-1; TRBD2 agrees at 12 bases. The CDR3 length is 17 residues. Per the germline V gene, CDR1 is LGHDT and CDR2 is YNNKEL (reference sequence). Trimming at V came to 4 bases and at J to 4 bases, leaving 8 bases not matched to a gene. The CDR3 DNA sequence: TGTGCCAGCAGCCGCCGGACTAGCGGGGCCGTTTACAATGAGCAGTTCTTC. It translates to CASSRRTSGAVYNEQFF.

The chain links TRBV5-6 to TRBJ2-1; D is ambiguous. The germline gives CDR1 SGHDT, CDR2 YYEEEE. V was clipped by 3 bases and J by 7 bases, with 11 bases between them. This CDR3 spans 13 amino acids. CDR3 sequence (DNA): TGTGCCAGCAGCTCGGGTCCCCAGAATGAGCAGTTCTTC. Translation gives CASSSGPQNEQFF.

V usage is TRBV27 and J usage is TRBJ2-7, with 7 positions matching TRBD1. Losses at the gene ends were 2 bases for V and 3 bases for J; bases not matched to a gene: 1. CDR1 and CDR2 (germline): MNHEY, SMNVEV (reference sequence). This CDR3 comprises 13 residues. CDR3 amino acids: CASSLGTDYEQYF. In DNA, the CDR3 is TGTGCCAGCAGTTTAGGGACAGACTACGAGCAGTACTTC.

This rearrangement joins TRBV4-2 to TRBJ1-2; TRBD1 matches at 10 bases. The CDR3 covers 15 residues. The germline CDR1 and CDR2 sequences are LGHNA and YNFKEQ. The V and J ends lost 1 base and 4 bases, in that order; junction bases with no gene match: 3. The CDR3 bases are TGTGCCAGCAGCCAAGCCAGGGACAGGGGCTATGGCTACACCTTC. It is translated as CASSQARDRGYGYTF.

This clone was counted once. The V and J genes are TRBV5-5 and TRBJ1-2; TRBD1 aligns across 9 bases. V lost 0 bases to trimming and J lost 7 bases; unmatched junction nucleotides: 4. Germline V gene lookup returns CDR1 SGHKS and CDR2 YYEKEE (reference sequence). The CDR3 contains 14 residues. CDR3 sequence (DNA): TGTGCCAGCAGCTTGGACAGGGGGCTGGGTGGCTACACCTTC. This codes for CASSLDRGLGGYTF.

The CDR3 sequence is CASSSDGLRNQPQHF. The CDR3 DNA is TGCGCCAGCAGCTCGGACGGACTCCGCAATCAGCCCCAGCATTTT. This rearrangement joins TRBV5-1 to TRBJ1-5; no clear D gene. Germline CDR1 SGHRS, CDR2 YFSETQ. This CDR3 comprises 15 residues. V shed 3 bases and J shed 2 bases, with 12 bases lying between them.

The chain is built from TRBV25-1 and TRBJ1-2; no reliable D call. The V end lost 3 bases, the J end lost 7 bases, and 6 bases lay between the germline ends. The germline CDR1 and CDR2 sequences are MGHDK and SYGVNS. This CDR3 contains 11 residues. The CDR3 region is CASSDVSGYTF. The CDR3 nucleotides are TGTGCCAGCAGTGATGTATCTGGCTACACCTTC.

A single count supports this clone. The J gene is TRBJ1-4, the V gene TRBV9; D uncertain. The CDR3 length is 14 residues. V lost 2 bases to trimming and J lost 4 bases, with 9 bases between them. Germline values: CDR1 SGDLS, CDR2 YYNGEE. CDR3 in amino acids: CASSVGSSNEKLFF. Here the CDR3 DNA reads TGTGCCAGCAGCGTCGGGTCCAGTAATGAAAAACTGTTTTTT.

This chain connects TRBV2 to TRBJ1-5, with TRBD1 as a possible D gene (5 bases). V lost 2 bases and J lost 7, with 6 bases in between. This CDR3 has 12 amino acids. Germline CDR1 SNHLY, CDR2 FYNNEI. The CDR3 spells CASSERGQPQHF. The CDR3 DNA sequence: TGTGCCAGCAGTGAAAGGGGCCAGCCCCAGCATTTT.

The gene calls are TRBV28 and TRBJ1-1; no clear D gene. V shed 9 bases and J shed 10 bases, with 12 bases lying between them. The germline gives CDR1 MDHEN, CDR2 SYDVKM. The CDR3 length is 10 residues. The CDR3 here is CASGRRRAFF. CDR3 nucleotide sequence: TGTGCCAGTGGGAGGAGGAGAGCTTTCTTT.

The rearrangement uses TRBV27 and TRBJ2-1; 7 bases match TRBD2. CDR1 MNHEY and CDR2 SMNVEV come from the germline V gene (reference sequence). This CDR3 spans 16 amino acids. The V and J ends lost 1 base and 8 bases, in that order; junction bases with no gene match: 11. CDR3 bases: TGTGCCAGCAGTTTATACGCGGGAGAGGCCTGGGATGAGCAGTTCTTC. It translates to CASSLYAGEAWDEQFF.

CDR3 DNA: TGTGCCAGTAGAGGGGCTGCAACTAATGAAAAACTGTTTTTT. Protein: CASRGAATNEKLFF. The V gene is TRBV19, the J gene TRBJ1-4; D is perhaps TRBD1 (5 bases). The length of the CDR3 is 14 residues. Germline V gives CDR1 LNHDA, CDR2 SQIVND (reference sequence). With 6 bases removed from V and 0 bases from J, the gap between germline ends came to 8 bases.

The rearrangement joins TRBV7-9 to TRBJ2-7; D perhaps matches TRBD2 (6 bases). The length of the CDR3 is 17 residues. Germline V gene lookup returns CDR1 SEHNR and CDR2 FQNEAQ (reference sequence). Trimming shortened V by 5 bases and J by 4 bases, and 24 bases separated the two germline ends. CDR3 bases: TGTGCCAGCAGCCCCCCCAGAAGTCGGCAGGGAGGATACGAGCAGTACTTC. It codes for CASSPPRSRQGGYEQYF.

The chain employs TRBV4-1 and TRBJ1-5; the match to TRBD1 covers 9 bases. CDR3 length equals 18 residues. The V segment lost 1 base and the J segment 0 bases; nucleotides outside the gene matches: 7. Germline assignment: CDR1 MGHRA and CDR2 YSYEKL. This CDR3 is CASSQGPGQGYSNQPQHF. The CDR3 DNA reads TGCGCCAGCAGCCAAGGCCCGGGACAGGGTTATAGCAATCAGCCCCAGCATTTT.